This T cell receptor beta chain appears in the sequencing data of a study of OX40 agonist ivuxolimab in advanced cancers. Background for the entire study: Ivuxolimab, which targeted the costimulatory receptor OX40 (CD134), was an agonistic, fully human IgG2 monoclonal antibody. Intravenous ivuxolimab was administered to patients every 2 weeks at six dose levels: 0.01, 0.1, 0.3, 1.5, 3 and 10 mg/kg. Of the roughly 53 patients in dose escalation, approximately 20 had hepatocellular carcinoma, roughly 15 had melanoma, 9 had renal cell carcinoma and 9 had head and neck cancer. The dose-escalation cohort was 82.7% male with a mean age of approximately 60 years, ranging from roughly 20 to 80. Prior anti-PD-1, anti-PD-L1 or anti-CTLA-4 therapy was permitted, and about two fifths of dose-escalation patients had received checkpoint inhibitors. Partial responses occurred in three dose-escalation patients, of whom one had hepatocellular carcinoma and two had cutaneous melanoma. The purpose of peripheral TCRbeta sequencing was to test whether ivuxolimab changed TCR sequence diversity and led to clonal T-cell expansion. The paper reports the monotherapy dose-escalation portion (N of about 50 patients) of the phase I ivuxolimab trial.

With regard to this clone: It has no known antigen specificity. No base quality information exists; no much larger clone differs at one position.

To sequence the TCRbeta CDR3 region, genomic DNA was isolated from the sorted cells. TCRbeta CDR3 regions were sequenced using the immunoSEQ Assay. TCRdb's version of the immuneACCESS table is confined to in-frame rearrangements and falls short of the full clone set. An unresolved V gene accounts for under half of the shortfall where checked; the remainder is of unknown origin. The sample data list about 53,000 clones, and approximately 84% of these were observed just once. Around an eighth of the sample is taken by the ten largest. Looking up the germline V gene (reference sequence) yields CDR1 PRHDT and CDR2 FYEKMQ. From cysteine to phenylalanine, the CDR3 is 19 amino acids long. Only the CDR3 region is kept as DNA, spanning 57 bases read in frame from base 1. Trimming leaves V shorter by 7 bases and J shorter by 6 bases, with the junction holding 22 bases beyond the gene matches. Patients with a history of autoimmune disease or receiving systemic immunosuppression were excluded from the trial. Peripheral blood for TCR sequencing was collected from all dose cohorts at baseline, on cycle 4 day 1, and on cycle 7 day 1. The samples were drawn from a first-in-human, open-label, multicenter phase I dose-escalation trial of ivuxolimab. Adults with locally advanced or metastatic melanoma, renal cell, hepatocellular, or head and neck squamous cell carcinoma were enrolled in the trial. CD4+ and CD8+ T cells were sorted separately from peripheral blood before TCR sequencing.

Study-wide conclusions, independent of this receptor: Low levels of normalized T-cell clonal expansion were also seen in some nonresponding patients. At doses of 0.1 to 3.0 mg/kg, clonal expansion of both CD4+ and CD8+ T cells in blood was seen between baseline and week 6. The antigen specificity of the clonally expanded peripheral T cells was not determined. After ivuxolimab, expanded clones were on average more numerous among CD8+ T cells than among CD4+ T cells. In the 0.1-3.0 mg/kg groups, partial responders were among the patients with the lowest normalized peripheral clonal expansion, particularly in CD8+ T cells.

Recombination joined TRBV13 with TRBJ2-1; 9 central bases correspond to TRBD1. The source of this sequence is an adult with an advanced solid tumor such as melanoma, head and neck, liver or kidney cancer. Sequencing used CD4+ or CD8+ T cells sorted from blood, obtained in a trial of the OX40 agonist ivuxolimab. The CDR3 corresponds to CASNPRTGALKGRVNEQFF. The DNA sequence is as follows: TGTGCCAGCAACCCCCGGACAGGGGCCTTAAAAGGGCGAGTCAATGAGCAGTTCTTC.